A single sample gave rise to the 6 T cell receptor beta chains below, sequenced in a study of blood T cells in healthy people across ages. A second about 6 to 12 cycle PCR used barcoded and J-beta primers. TCRdb recomputed calls from the 5' RACE reads with MiXCR, one row per CDR3 protein. The sample lists around 870,000 distinct CDR3 sequences; 29% were seen once. Input material: blood. These TCRs come from a woman aged 80 or over in good health.

The sample holds many counts of this clonotype. This chain uses TRBV18 with TRBJ2-3; 8 nucleotides line up with TRBD2. This CDR3 contains 13 residues. V was clipped by 9 bases and J by 6 bases; unmatched bases: 8. Germline loops: CDR1 KGHSH, CDR2 LQKENI. CDR3 loop: CASSGLESDTQYF. In DNA form, the CDR3 reads TGTGCCAGTTCGGGACTAGAAAGTGATACGCAGTATTTT.

As for this clonotype: It may be a read error: a sequence one base away is much more abundant. The chain recombines TRBV5-1 with TRBJ2-7; TRBD1 agrees at 8 bases. The CDR3 is 14 residues long. Looked up from germline, CDR1 is SGHRS and CDR2 is YFSETQ. Germline trimming cut 3 bases from V and 5 bases from J; bases unmatched to any gene: 7. CDR3 sequence: CASSSEGQGHEQYF. The CDR3 bases are TGCGCCAGCAGCTCTGAAGGACAGGGCCACGAGCAGTACTTC. Complete variable domain (other parts from reference TRBV5-1 and TRBJ2-7): KAGVTQTPRYLIKTRGQQVTLSCSPISGHRSVSWYQQTPGQGLQFLFEYFSETQRNKGNFPGRFSGRQFSNSRSEMNVSTLELGDSALYLCASSSEGQGHEQYFGPGTRLTVT.

The J gene is TRBJ2-5, the V gene TRBV24-1; the D gene is possibly TRBD1 (5 bases). Germline lookup yields CDR1 KGHDR and CDR2 SFDVKD. The CDR3 contains 15 residues. V lost 4 bases to trimming and J lost 2 bases, with 13 bases between them. The CDR3 here is CATSEPRQLQETQYF. Here the CDR3 DNA reads TGTGCCACCAGTGAGCCCCGACAGTTACAAGAGACCCAGTACTTC.

This clonotype appeared many times. The V gene is TRBV29-1, the J gene TRBJ1-2; tentative D call: TRBD1 (5 bases). V gave up 7 bases and J gave up 3 bases, with 12 bases separating them. The CDR3 length is 12 residues. CDR1 SQVTM and CDR2 ANQGSEA come from the germline V gene. This chain's CDR3 is CSAKGTDYGYTF. The CDR3 DNA sequence: TGCAGCGCTAAGGGGACGGACTATGGCTACACCTTC.

About this clonotype itself: A read error may explain this, as a much larger clone is one base away. The gene calls are TRBV28 and TRBJ2-4; 9 bases line up with TRBD1. Looked up from germline, CDR1 is MDHEN and CDR2 is SYDVKM. The ends lost 6 bases at V and 13 bases at J; junction bases unmatched: 16. The CDR3 runs 15 residues. CDR3 coding DNA: TGTGCCAGCAGCCGGACCTTCGGGACAGGGAGGGAGCAGTACTTC. This gives the protein CASSRTFGTGREQYF.

This clonotype has at least ten counts. As DNA, the CDR3 is TGTGCCAGCAGCTTAGACTGGGGTTGGGGCTACACCTTC. This encodes CASSLDWGWGYTF. The rearrangement joins TRBV7-8 to TRBJ1-2; the D is unclear. With 1 base removed from V and 8 bases from J, the gap between germline ends came to 11 bases. Germline assignment: CDR1 SGHVS and CDR2 FQNEAQ. The CDR3 extends over 13 amino acids.